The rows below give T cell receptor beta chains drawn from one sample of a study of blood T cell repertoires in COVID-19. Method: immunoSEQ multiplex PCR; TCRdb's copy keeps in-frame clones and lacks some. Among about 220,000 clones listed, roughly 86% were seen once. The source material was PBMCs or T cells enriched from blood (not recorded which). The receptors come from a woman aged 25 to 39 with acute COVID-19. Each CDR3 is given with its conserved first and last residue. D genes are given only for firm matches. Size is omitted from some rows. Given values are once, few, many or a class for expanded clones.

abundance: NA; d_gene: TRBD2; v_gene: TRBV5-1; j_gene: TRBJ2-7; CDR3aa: CASSKTSGGAGSYEQYF; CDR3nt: TGCGCCAGCAGCAAGACTAGCGGGGGGGCAGGATCCTACGAGCAGTACTTC
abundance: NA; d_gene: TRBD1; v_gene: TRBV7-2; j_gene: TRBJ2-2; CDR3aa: CASSPRQGAIGELFF; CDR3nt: TGTGCCAGCAGCCCGAGACAGGGGGCGATCGGGGAGCTGTTTTTT
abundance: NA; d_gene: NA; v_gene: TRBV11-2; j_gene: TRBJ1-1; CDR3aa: CASSLDLGHLNTEAFF; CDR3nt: TGTGCCAGCAGCTTAGACCTGGGACATCTCAACACTGAAGCTTTCTTT
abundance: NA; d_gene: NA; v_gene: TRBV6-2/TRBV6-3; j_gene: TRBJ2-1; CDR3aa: CASSSPYSRANEQFF; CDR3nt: TGTGCCAGCAGCAGCCCCTACAGTCGTGCAAATGAGCAGTTCTTC
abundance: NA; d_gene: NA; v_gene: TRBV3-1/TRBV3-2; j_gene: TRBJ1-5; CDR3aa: CASSQDLSPQPQHF; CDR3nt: TGTGCCAGCAGCCAAGATTTGAGCCCCCAGCCCCAGCATTTT
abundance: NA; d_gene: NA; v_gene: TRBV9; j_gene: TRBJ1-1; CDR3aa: CASSSRGSNTEAFF; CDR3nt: TGTGCCAGCAGCTCCCGAGGTTCGAACACTGAAGCTTTCTTT
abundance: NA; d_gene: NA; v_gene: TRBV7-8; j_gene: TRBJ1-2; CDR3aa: CASSPRRVENYGYTF; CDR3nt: TGTGCCAGCAGCCCGCGCCGGGTCGAAAACTATGGCTACACCTTC
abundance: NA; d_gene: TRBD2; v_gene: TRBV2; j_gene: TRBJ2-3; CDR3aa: CASSERSGGATDTQYF; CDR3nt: TGTGCCAGCAGTGAGCGGAGCGGGGGGGCCACAGATACGCAGTATTTT
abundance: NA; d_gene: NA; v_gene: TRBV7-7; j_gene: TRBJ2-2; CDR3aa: CASKMIATNTGELFF; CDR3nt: TGTGCTAGCAAAATGATAGCAACGAACACCGGGGAGCTGTTTTTT
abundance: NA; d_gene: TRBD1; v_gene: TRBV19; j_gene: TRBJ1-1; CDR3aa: CASSMTGALNTEAFF; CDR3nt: TGTGCCAGTAGTATGACAGGGGCTTTGAACACTGAAGCTTTCTTT
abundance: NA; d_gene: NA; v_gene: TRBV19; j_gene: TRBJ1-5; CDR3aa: CASNLGGNQPQHF; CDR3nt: TGTGCCAGTAACCTAGGAGGGAATCAGCCCCAGCATTTT
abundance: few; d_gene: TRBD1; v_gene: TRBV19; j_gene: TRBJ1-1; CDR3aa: CASSPGQSYTEAFF; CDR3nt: TGTGCCAGTAGCCCGGGACAGAGTTACACTGAAGCTTTCTTT
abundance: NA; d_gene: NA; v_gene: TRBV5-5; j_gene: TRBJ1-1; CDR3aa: CASSLGRRSGAGAGGYEAFF; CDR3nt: TGTGCCAGCAGCTTGGGCCGACGGTCCGGGGCCGGCGCGGGGGGCTATGAAGCTTTCTTT
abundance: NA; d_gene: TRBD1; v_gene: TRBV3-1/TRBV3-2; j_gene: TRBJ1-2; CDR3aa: CASSRGQNYGYTF; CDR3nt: TGTGCCAGCAGCAGGGGACAGAACTATGGCTACACCTTC
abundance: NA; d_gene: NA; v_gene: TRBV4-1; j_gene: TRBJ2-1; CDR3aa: CASSQDETLWGESYNEQFF; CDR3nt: TGCGCCAGCAGCCAAGATGAAACTCTTTGGGGGGAGTCCTACAATGAGCAGTTCTTC
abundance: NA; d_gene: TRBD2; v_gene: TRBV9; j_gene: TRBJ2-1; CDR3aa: CASSASRGGRYNEQFF; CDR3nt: TGTGCCAGCAGCGCCTCTCGGGGGGGCCGCTACAATGAGCAGTTCTTC
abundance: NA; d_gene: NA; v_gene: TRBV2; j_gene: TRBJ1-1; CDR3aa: CASSVQPTVMNTEAFF; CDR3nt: TGTGCCAGCAGTGTTCAGCCGACAGTGATGAACACTGAAGCTTTCTTT
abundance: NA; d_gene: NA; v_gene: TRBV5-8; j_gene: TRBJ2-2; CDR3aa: CASTPRGLHAGTGELFF; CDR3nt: TGTGCCAGCACTCCAAGGGGGCTTCATGCGGGAACCGGGGAGCTGTTTTTT
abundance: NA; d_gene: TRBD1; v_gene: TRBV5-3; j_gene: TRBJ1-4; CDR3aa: CAREDPGTGDEKLFF; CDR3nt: TGTGCCAGAGAGGATCCCGGGACAGGAGATGAAAAACTGTTTTTT
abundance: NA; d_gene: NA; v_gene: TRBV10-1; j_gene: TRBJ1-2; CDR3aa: CASSDREACYGYTF; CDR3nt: TGCGCCAGCAGTGATAGAGAAGCCTGTTATGGCTACACCTTC
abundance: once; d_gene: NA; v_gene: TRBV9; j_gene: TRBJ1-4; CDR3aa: CASSLSSGPLARGNEKLFF; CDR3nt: TGTGCCAGCAGTCTTTCCTCCGGACCTCTGGCTAGGGGTAATGAAAAACTGTTTTTT
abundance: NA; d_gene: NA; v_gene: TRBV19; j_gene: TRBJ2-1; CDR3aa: CASSILEQGPYNEQFF; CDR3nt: TGTGCCAGTAGTATATTAGAACAGGGTCCCTACAATGAGCAGTTCTTC
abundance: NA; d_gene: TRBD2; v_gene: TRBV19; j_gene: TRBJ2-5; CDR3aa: CASSITGGETQYF; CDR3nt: TGTGCCAGTAGTATAACGGGGGGAGAGACCCAGTACTTC
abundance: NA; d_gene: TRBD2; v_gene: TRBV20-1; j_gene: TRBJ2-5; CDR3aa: CSARGGETQYF; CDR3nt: TGCAGTGCTAGGGGAGGGGAGACCCAGTACTTC
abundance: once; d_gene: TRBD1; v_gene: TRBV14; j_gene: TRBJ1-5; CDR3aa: CASSQGGTENQPQHF; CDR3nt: TGTGCCAGCAGCCAAGGGGGGACAGAAAATCAGCCCCAGCATTTT
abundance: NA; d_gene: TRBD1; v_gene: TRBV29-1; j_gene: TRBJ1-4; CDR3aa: CSAGTGNEKLFF; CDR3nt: TGCAGCGCAGGGACAGGGAATGAAAAACTGTTTTTT
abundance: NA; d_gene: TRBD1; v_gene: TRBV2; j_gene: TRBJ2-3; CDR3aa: CASSLDRGTDTQYF; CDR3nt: TGTGCCAGCAGCCTGGACAGGGGCACAGATACGCAGTATTTT
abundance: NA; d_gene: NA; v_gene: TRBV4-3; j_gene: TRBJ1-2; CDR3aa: CASSQVAVEGYTF; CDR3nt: TGCGCCAGCAGCCAAGTTGCGGTAGAGGGCTACACCTTC
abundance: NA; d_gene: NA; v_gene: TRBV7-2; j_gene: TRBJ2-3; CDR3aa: CASSLRWGPDTQYF; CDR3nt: TGTGCCAGCAGCTTAAGATGGGGCCCAGATACGCAGTATTTT
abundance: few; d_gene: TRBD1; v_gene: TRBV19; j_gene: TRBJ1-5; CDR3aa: CASSTPTGGMDQPQHF; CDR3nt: TGTGCCAGTAGTACCCCGACAGGGGGCATGGATCAGCCCCAGCATTTT
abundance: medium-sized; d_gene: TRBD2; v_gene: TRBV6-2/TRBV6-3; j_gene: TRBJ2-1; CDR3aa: CASSHSGGDYNEQFF; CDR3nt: TGTGCCAGCAGCCATAGCGGGGGGGACTACAATGAGCAGTTCTTC
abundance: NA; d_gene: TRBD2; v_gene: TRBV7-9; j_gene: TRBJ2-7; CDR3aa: CASSLALAGASYEQYF; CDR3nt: TGTGCCAGCAGCTTAGCACTAGCGGGGGCGTCCTACGAGCAGTACTTC
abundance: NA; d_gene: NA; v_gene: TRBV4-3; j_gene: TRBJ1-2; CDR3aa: CASSQEDGLYGYTF; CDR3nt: TGCGCCAGCAGCCAAGAAGATGGACTCTATGGCTACACCTTC
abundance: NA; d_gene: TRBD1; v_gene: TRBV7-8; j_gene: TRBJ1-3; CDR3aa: CASSLRDRAYSGRNTIYF; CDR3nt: TGTGCCAGCAGCCTCCGGGACAGAGCCTATTCTGGAAGGAACACCATATATTTT
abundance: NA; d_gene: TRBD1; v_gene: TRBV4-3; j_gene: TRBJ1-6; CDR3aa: CASSQLPGGGCSPLHF; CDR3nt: TGCGCCAGCAGCCAACTCCCAGGGGGCGGGTGTTCACCCCTCCACTTT
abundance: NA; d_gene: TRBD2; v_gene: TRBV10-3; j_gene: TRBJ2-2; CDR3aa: CASRRLAGLGELFF; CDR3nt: TGTGCCTCCCGACGACTAGCGGGGCTCGGGGAGCTGTTTTTT
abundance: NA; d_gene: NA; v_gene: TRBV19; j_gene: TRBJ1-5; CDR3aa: CASNRQPQHF; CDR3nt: TGTGCCAGTAATCGTCAGCCCCAGCATTTT
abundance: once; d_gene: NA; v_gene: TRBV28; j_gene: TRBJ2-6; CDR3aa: CASSSEGSGANVLTF; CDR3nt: TGTGCCAGCAGTTCCGAGGGCTCTGGGGCCAACGTCCTGACTTTC
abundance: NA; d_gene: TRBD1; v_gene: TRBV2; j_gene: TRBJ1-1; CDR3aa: CASSRTGAISNTEAFF; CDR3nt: TGTGCCAGCAGTAGGACAGGGGCCATCTCGAACACTGAAGCTTTCTTT
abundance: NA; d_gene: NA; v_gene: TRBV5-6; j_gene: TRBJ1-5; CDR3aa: CASSLALADFNQPQHF; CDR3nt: TGTGCCAGCAGCTTGGCTTTGGCGGATTTCAATCAGCCCCAGCATTTT
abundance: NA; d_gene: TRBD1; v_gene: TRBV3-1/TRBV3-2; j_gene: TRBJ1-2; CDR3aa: CASSPRTGALNYGYTF; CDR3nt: TGTGCCAGCAGCCCCAGGACAGGGGCGTTAAACTATGGCTACACCTTC
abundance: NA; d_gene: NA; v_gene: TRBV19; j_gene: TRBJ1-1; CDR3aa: CASSVSGTRFYPQEAFF; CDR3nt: TGTGCCAGTAGTGTGTCCGGGACAAGGTTTTATCCGCAAGAAGCTTTCTTT
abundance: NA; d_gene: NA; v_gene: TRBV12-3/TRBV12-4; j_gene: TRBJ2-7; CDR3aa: CASSLPAYEQYF; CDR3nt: TGTGCCAGCAGTTTACCCGCCTACGAGCAGTACTTC
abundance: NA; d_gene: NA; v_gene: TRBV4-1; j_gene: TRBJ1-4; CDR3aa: CASSQGRAGVGEKLFF; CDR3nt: TGCGCCAGCAGCCAAGGCCGGGCAGGGGTAGGAGAAAAACTGTTTTTT
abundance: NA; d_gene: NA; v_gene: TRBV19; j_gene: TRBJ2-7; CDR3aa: CASSVSPEGLRSYEQYF; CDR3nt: TGTGCCAGTAGTGTCAGTCCGGAGGGCCTCCGCTCCTACGAGCAGTACTTC
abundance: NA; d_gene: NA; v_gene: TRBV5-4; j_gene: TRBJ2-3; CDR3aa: CASSLGLDVRGTQYF; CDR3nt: TGTGCCAGCAGCTTGGGGCTCGACGTGAGAGGTACGCAGTATTTT
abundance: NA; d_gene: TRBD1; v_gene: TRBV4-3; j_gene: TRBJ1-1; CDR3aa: CASSPHGGGGGANTEAFF; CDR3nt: TGCGCCAGCAGCCCCCACGGGGGGGGAGGGGGCGCGAACACTGAAGCTTTCTTT
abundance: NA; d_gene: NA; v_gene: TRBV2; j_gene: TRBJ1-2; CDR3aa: CASSEELQGVYGYTF; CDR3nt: TGTGCCAGCAGTGAAGAGTTACAAGGAGTCTATGGCTACACCTTC
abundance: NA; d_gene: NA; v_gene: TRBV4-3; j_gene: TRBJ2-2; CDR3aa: CASGPTTGGTGELFF; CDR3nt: TGCGCCAGCGGCCCAACCACCGGGGGCACCGGGGAGCTGTTTTTT
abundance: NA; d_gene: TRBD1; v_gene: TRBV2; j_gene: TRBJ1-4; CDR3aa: CASSPGQANEKLFF; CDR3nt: TGTGCCAGCAGTCCCGGACAGGCTAATGAAAAACTGTTTTTT
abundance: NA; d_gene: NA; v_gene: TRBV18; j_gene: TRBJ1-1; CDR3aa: CASSRTARWNTEAFF; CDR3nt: TGTGCCAGCTCGCGGACAGCTCGGTGGAACACTGAAGCTTTCTTT
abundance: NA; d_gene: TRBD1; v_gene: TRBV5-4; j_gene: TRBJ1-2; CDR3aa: CASSSDRGQGYGYTF; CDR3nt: TGTGCCAGCAGCTCGGACAGGGGGCAGGGCTATGGCTACACCTTC
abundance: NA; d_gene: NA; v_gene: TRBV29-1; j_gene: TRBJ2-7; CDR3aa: CSVEDSLTYEQYF; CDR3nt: TGCAGCGTTGAAGACAGTTTAACCTACGAGCAGTACTTC
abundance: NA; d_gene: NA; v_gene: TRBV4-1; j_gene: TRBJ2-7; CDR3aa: CASSHLPSSYEQYF; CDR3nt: TGCGCCAGCAGCCACCTCCCTAGCTCCTACGAGCAGTACTTC
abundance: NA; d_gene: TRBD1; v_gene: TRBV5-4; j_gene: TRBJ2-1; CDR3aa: CASSFGQGSVNEQFF; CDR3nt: TGTGCCAGCAGCTTCGGACAGGGCTCCGTCAATGAGCAGTTCTTC
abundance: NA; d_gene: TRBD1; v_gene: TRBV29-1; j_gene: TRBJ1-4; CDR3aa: CSVGRQGTEKLFF; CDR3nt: TGCAGCGTTGGCCGACAGGGGACGGAAAAACTGTTTTTT
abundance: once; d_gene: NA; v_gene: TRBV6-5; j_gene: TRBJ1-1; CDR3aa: CAITYLEGAFF; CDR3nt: TGTGCCATCACGTACCTCGAGGGAGCTTTCTTT